The following is a T cell receptor beta chain sequence with its context. Antigen specificity is unknown. Data came from immunoSEQ multiplex PCR; TCRdb stores just in-frame clones and leaves some out. The table has about 51,000 clones, 55% to 75% seen once. The V gene lost 8 bases and the J gene lost 6 bases, with 17 bases spanning the gap. Germline values: CDR1 MDHEN, CDR2 SYDVKM. The CDR3 length is 13 residues. This specimen belongs to a study of T cell clones after liver transplantation. Whole-study context: TCRbeta sequencing after a pre-transplant mixed lymphocyte reaction identified graft-donor-reactive clones, later tracked in post-transplant blood. Study observations and caveats: Rather than being deleted, graft donor-reactive T cells may have moved into the graft.

The sample here was CD4+ T cells from blood, taken around 4.5 years after liver transplant. This chain uses TRBV28 with TRBJ2-7, with D possibly being TRBD1 (5 bases). This receptor was obtained from a human patient who received a liver transplant. Some T cells may be the graft donor's. CDR3 residues: CASDTDSVSEQYF. Here the CDR3 DNA reads TGTGCCAGCGATACCGACAGTGTCAGCGAGCAGTACTTC.